This entry describes one T cell receptor beta chain. A spike-in of synthetic TCR analog templates was added to each PCR. Clones were read by immunoSEQ multiplex PCR, and TCRdb kept only the in-frame ones, dropping some. In the table there are some 53,000 clones, roughly 80% of which are singletons. These data come from a study of PD-L1 blockade in urothelial cancer. Whole-study context: The median number of T cells present in blood samples was approximately 130,000.

Trimming removed 5 bases at V and 2 bases at J, with 12 bases between. This CDR3 comprises 14 residues. Germline CDR1 reads MNHEY; CDR2 reads SMNVEV (reference sequence). Time point indicated: pretreatment peripheral blood. There were between 1 and 8 samples from each patient, taken pretreatment and on-treatment. This receptor was taken from a man in his 70s with urothelial cancer. Specimen: PBMCs, collected around atezolizumab (anti-PD-L1) treatment. The rearrangement joins TRBV27 to TRBJ1-2; D not resolved. The CDR3: CASSLSYLNYGYTF. Written as DNA, the CDR3 is TGTGCCAGCAGTCTGAGCTACTTAAACTATGGCTACACCTTC.